This T cell receptor beta chain was found in a study of beta chain features in type 1 diabetes. Regarding the study as a whole: The study found moderately but significantly shorter TCRB CDR3s in all four CD4+ subsets of Type 1 diabetes patients.

The investigators reverse transcribed all of the isolated RNA, so they sequenced expressed TCRB transcripts. TCRdb's table, derived via immunoSEQ multiplex PCR, lists solely in-frame clones and lacks some. In the table there are around 130,000 clones, around 10% of which are singletons. The table lists this clone with a few counts. Its target is unknown. The V end was cut by 2 bases, the J end by 2 bases, with 8 bases between. The CDR3 runs to 14 residues. CDR1 and CDR2 from the germline V gene are MNHEY and SVGAGI. Sorting of CD4+ naive, central memory, regulatory and stem cell-like memory cells was performed via CD45RO/CCR7/CD25/CD127/CD95/CD27.

This TCR derives from a man under 40 with type 1 diabetes. Sample: central memory CD4+ T cells from blood. J is TRBJ2-3 and V is TRBV6-5; D is possibly TRBD1 (6 bases). The CDR3 reads CASSYQGYTDTQYF. The CDR3 DNA is TGTGCCAGCAGTTACCAGGGGTACACAGATACGCAGTATTTT.